A single sample is the source of the 32 T cell receptor beta chains below, sequenced in a study of CD8 T cells in ankylosing spondylitis. Each CDR3 protein gets one entry after TCRdb re-called the 5' RACE reads with MiXCR. Of around 180,000 distinct CDR3 sequences listed, 13% are singletons. Sequencing was done on a sample of blood, either unsorted or a sorted T cell fraction (not recorded which). These receptors were obtained from a female donor with ankylosing spondylitis or in good health (not recorded which).

The gene calls are TRBV11-2 and TRBJ2-1; possible D gene TRBD2, 6 bases. Germline CDR1 SGHAT, CDR2 FQNNGV. The CDR3 has 18 amino acids. The V end was cut by 5 bases, the J end by 1 base, with 21 bases between. Here the CDR3 DNA reads TGTGCCAGCAGCCCAACCATGGGGGACTCCATATCCTACAATGAGCAGTTCTTC. Its translation is CASSPTMGDSISYNEQFF.

The chain carries TRBV7-8 and TRBJ1-1, with unresolved D. This CDR3 region has 13 residues. V dropped 0 bases and J dropped 0 bases, with 2 bases sitting between them. The germline V gene has CDR1 SGHVS and CDR2 FQNEAQ. CDR3: CASSLAMNTEAFF. CDR3 nucleotide sequence: TGTGCCAGCAGCTTAGCCATGAACACTGAAGCTTTCTTT.

In this sample, this clonotype turned up a few times. CDR3 amino acids: CASSLTVRQYEQYF. DNA of the CDR3: TGTGCCAGCAGCTTAACGGTCAGGCAGTACGAGCAGTACTTC. The genes are TRBV7-2 and TRBJ2-7; D not certain. Trimming stripped 2 bases from V and 4 bases from J, with 12 bases between. The V gene's germline CDR1 is SGHTA and CDR2 FQGNSA. CDR3 length: 14 amino acids.

The V gene is TRBV18, the J gene TRBJ2-7, with D possibly matching TRBD1 (6 bases). There are 14 residues in the CDR3. Per the germline V gene, CDR1 is KGHSH and CDR2 is LQKENI. V lost 6 bases to trimming and J lost 4 bases, with 16 bases between them. The CDR3 DNA reads as TGTGCCAGCTCCTACTTGACAGGATCTTACGAGCAGTACTTC. Translated: CASSYLTGSYEQYF.

This clonotype turned up a few times. CDR3 bases: TGTGCCAGCAGCTATGGACAGGGAGGTTATTCCTACAATGAGCAGTTCTTC. As protein: CASSYGQGGYSYNEQFF. The chain uses TRBV7-2 and TRBJ2-1, with 8 bases that match TRBD1. V dropped 4 bases and J dropped 1; count of bases not matched to a gene: 9. In germline, CDR1 is SGHTA, CDR2 FQGNSA. This CDR3 region has 17 residues.

On this clonotype: One end of the junction varies from germline; a read error may be responsible. The rearrangement joins TRBV7-2 to TRBJ1-1; no clear D gene. The CDR3 loop spans 15 amino acids. Germline CDR1 and CDR2: SGHTA and FQGNSA. The CDR3 spells CASRLEVERNTEAFF. In DNA form, the CDR3 reads TGTGCCAGCAGATTAGAGGTAGAAAGGAACACTGAAGCTTTCTTT.

This clonotype was found many times. The chain employs TRBV7-2 and TRBJ1-2, with D unclear. The V gene lost 5 bases and the J gene lost 2 bases, with 9 bases spanning the gap. The CDR3 sequence is 13 residues long. The germline V gene encodes CDR1 SGHTA and CDR2 FQGNSA. CDR3 sequence reads: CASSAGANYGYTF. Here the CDR3 DNA reads TGTGCCAGCAGCGCCGGCGCGAACTATGGCTACACCTTC.

This clonotype occurred many times. This rearrangement joins TRBV11-2 to TRBJ1-5; D unclear. CDR1 and CDR2 from the germline V gene are SGHAT and FQNNGV. The CDR3 covers 15 residues. V was clipped by 3 bases and J by 1 base, with 10 bases between them. This CDR3 reads CASSFAAESNQPQHF. As DNA, the CDR3 is TGTGCCAGCAGCTTTGCGGCGGAAAGCAATCAGCCCCAGCATTTT. Drawing the rest from reference TRBV11-2 and TRBJ1-5, the complete variable domain is EAGVAQSPRYKIIEKRQSVAFWCNPISGHATLYWYQQILGQGPKLLIQFQNNGVVDDSQLPKDRFSAERLKGVDSTLKIQPAKLEDSAVYLCASSFAAESNQPQHFGDGTRLSIL.

This clonotype has a count of ten or more. The CDR3 region has the DNA TGTGCCACCAGAGAGGGTAGGAGCTCCTACAATGAGCAGTTCTTC. It specifies CATREGRSSYNEQFF. This chain joins TRBV28 and TRBJ2-1, with TRBD2 as a possible D gene (5 bases). V was clipped by 10 bases and J by 0 bases, with 16 bases between them. From germline, CDR1 is MDHEN and CDR2 SYDVKM. CDR3 size: 15 residues.

This clonotype showed up just a few times. The chain combines TRBV7-2 with TRBJ2-5; 8 bases are a match to TRBD1. The CDR3 has 14 amino acids. Germline CDR1 and CDR2: SGHTA and FQGNSA. J was trimmed by 1 base and V by 5 bases; bases with no gene match: 3. The DNA of the CDR3 is TGTGCCAGCAGCGTACAGGGGGGCCAAGAGACCCAGTACTTC. It yields the protein CASSVQGGQETQYF.

This clonotype was seen many times. For the CDR3, the DNA is TGTGCCAGCCGACTAGCGGGAGGCCTCAATGAGCAGTTCTTC. Translating it yields CASRLAGGLNEQFF. This chain links TRBV2 with TRBJ2-1; 13 bases line up with TRBD2. CDR3 length equals 14 residues. V was pared by 8 bases and J by 6 bases, with 4 bases of the junction left unmatched. Germline V gives CDR1 SNHLY, CDR2 FYNNEI.

This clonotype has more than one count but fewer than ten. This chain links TRBV5-1 with TRBJ2-1; the match to TRBD2 covers 7 bases. V trimming: 0 bases; J trimming: 3 bases; junction bases outside the gene matches: 3. The CDR3 length is 15 residues. The germline CDR1 and CDR2 sequences are SGHRS and YFSETQ. The CDR3 nucleotides are TGCGCCAGCAGCTTGGAGGCGGGAGACTACAATGAGCAGTTCTTC. It translates to CASSLEAGDYNEQFF.

V and J are TRBV7-6 and TRBJ1-5; D is perhaps TRBD1 (5 bases). The V gene's germline CDR1 is SGHVS and CDR2 FNYEAQ. V lost 1 base to trimming and J lost 6 bases, with 10 bases between them. This CDR3 contains 14 residues. The CDR3 sequence is CASSLGGYPQPQHF. The CDR3 DNA reads TGTGCCAGCAGCTTAGGGGGGTACCCTCAGCCCCAGCATTTT. Variable domain in full (rest from reference TRBV7-6 and TRBJ1-5): GAGVSQSPRYKVTKRGQDVALRCDPISGHVSLYWYRQALGQGPEFLTYFNYEAQQDKSGLPNDRFSAERPEGSISTLTIQRTEQRDSAMYRCASSLGGYPQPQHFGDGTRLSIL.

This clonotype was counted only a few times. This chain links TRBV6-2 or TRBV6-3 with TRBJ2-1; no clear D gene. Per the germline V gene, CDR1 is MNHEY and CDR2 is SVGEGT. The CDR3 is made up of 11 amino acids. V lost 2 bases to trimming and J lost 6 bases, with 2 bases between them. CDR3 bases: TGTGCCAGCAGTTACCTCAATGAGCAGTTCTTC. The encoded protein is CASSYLNEQFF.

In the case of this clonotype: This may stem from a read error, because a much larger clone lies one nucleotide away. V is TRBV20-1 and J is TRBJ2-5, with D possibly being TRBD1 (5 bases). Germline V gene data show CDR1 as DFQATT and CDR2 as SNEGSKA (reference sequence). The CDR3 has 13 amino acids. CDR3 loop: CSAIKGSEEIQYF. The CDR3, as DNA: TGCAGTGCTATTAAGGGGTCTGAAGAGATCCAGTACTTC.

This chain links TRBV7-2 with TRBJ2-1; 12 positions match TRBD2. The CDR3 contains 15 residues. Germline V CDR1 and CDR2: SGHTA, FQGNSA. With 5 bases clipped from V and 8 bases from J, the junction kept 7 bases outside the gene matches. The CDR3 region is CASSPGLAGRDEQFF. In nucleotides, the CDR3 is TGTGCCAGCAGCCCTGGACTAGCGGGACGCGATGAGCAGTTCTTC.

The chain links TRBV9 to TRBJ1-1; D is unclear. The length of the CDR3 is 14 residues. Trimming removed 3 bases from V and 0 bases from J, with 9 bases in between. CDR1 is SGDLS and CDR2 is YYNGEE in the germline V gene. This CDR3 is CASSGAGMNTEAFF. The CDR3 nucleotides are TGTGCCAGCAGCGGGGCCGGGATGAACACTGAAGCTTTCTTT.

This clonotype was counted a few times. This chain uses TRBV20-1 with TRBJ2-2, with TRBD1 matching over 8 bases. CDR1 is DFQATT and CDR2 is SNEGSKA in the germline V gene (reference sequence). This CDR3 has 14 residues. Trimming at V came to 3 bases and at J to 3 bases, leaving 3 bases not matched to a gene. Here the CDR3 DNA reads TGCAGTGCTAGGGACAGGGACGACACCGGGGAGCTGTTTTTT. It specifies CSARDRDDTGELFF.

V usage is TRBV7-8 and J usage is TRBJ2-2, with 7 bases aligning to TRBD1. Germline-derived CDR1 and CDR2 are SGHVS and FQNEAQ. This CDR3 is 14 amino acids long. After removal of 5 bases from V and 4 bases from J, the junction contained 4 bases not matched to a gene. The CDR3 bases are TGTGCCAGCAGCGGGGACAGAATCACCGGGGAGCTGTTTTTT. Translated: CASSGDRITGELFF.

This clonotype was seen repeatedly, ten times or more. V and J are TRBV5-1 and TRBJ1-5; D remains unclear. Deletions cut 6 bases from V and 5 bases from J, with 18 bases between. Germline V lookup: CDR1 SGHRS, CDR2 YFSETQ. There are 15 residues in the CDR3. The CDR3 nucleotides read TGCGCCAGCACCTCGGAAGACCCGTCGTATCAGCCCCAGCATTTT. Residues: CASTSEDPSYQPQHF.

This clonotype was observed many times. The chain joins TRBV15 to TRBJ2-2; D might be TRBD2 (5 bases). Germline V lookup: CDR1 LNHNV, CDR2 YYDKDF (reference sequence). The CDR3 totals 15 residues. The germline V and J ends were trimmed by 4 bases and 3 bases, with 12 bases remaining between them. The DNA for the CDR3 is TGTGCCACCAGCACCGGGAAGTCGGACACCGGGGAGCTGTTTTTT. Its translation: CATSTGKSDTGELFF.

This clonotype occurred many times. This chain connects TRBV19 to TRBJ1-4; 8 nucleotides match TRBD1. V shed 7 bases and J 4 bases; nucleotides not matched to a gene: 5. Looked up from germline, CDR1 is LNHDA and CDR2 is SQIVND (reference sequence). The CDR3 runs 14 residues. In nucleotides, the CDR3 is TGTGCCAGTACCCTCGGACAGGGTAATGAAAAACTGTTTTTT. Residues: CASTLGQGNEKLFF. Looking up the rest from reference TRBV19 and TRBJ1-4 gives the full variable domain: DGGITQSPKYLFRKEGQNVTLSCEQNLNHDAMYWYRQDPGQGLRLIYYSQIVNDFQKGDIAEGYSVSREKKESFPLTVTSAQKNPTAFYLCASTLGQGNEKLFFGSGTQLSVL.

This clonotype appeared many times. The chain has TRBV29-1 and TRBJ2-7; D uncertain. Trimming removed 5 bases at V and 1 base at J, with 15 bases between. Germline CDR1 is SQVTM and CDR2 is ANQGSEA. This CDR3 is built from 14 residues. The CDR3 DNA is TGCAGCGTTACCCGCAGCAGTTTGTCCTACGAGCAGTACTTC. The encoded protein is CSVTRSSLSYEQYF.

This clonotype was counted at least ten times. The V call is TRBV5-1, the J call TRBJ2-1, with 9 bases that match TRBD1. The J segment lost 3 bases and the V segment lost 4 bases, leaving 2 bases of the junction unmatched. Germline V gene lookup returns CDR1 SGHRS and CDR2 YFSETQ. There are 14 residues in the CDR3. CDR3 protein: CASSTGQGYNEQFF. As DNA, the CDR3 is TGCGCCAGCAGCACGGGACAGGGCTACAATGAGCAGTTCTTC.

The chain is built from TRBV7-2 and TRBJ2-1; possible D gene TRBD2, 6 bases. V was trimmed by 6 bases and J by 7 bases, leaving 19 bases between them. Looked up from germline, CDR1 is SGHTA and CDR2 is FQGNSA. The CDR3 spans 15 residues. The CDR3: CASRPRGGRDNEQFF. DNA for the CDR3: TGTGCCAGCAGGCCCCGGGGAGGTAGGGATAATGAGCAGTTCTTC.

The chain combines TRBV5-1 with TRBJ1-6; TRBD1 matches 10 bases. V was pared by 0 bases and J by 6 bases, with 0 bases of the junction left unmatched. CDR1 is SGHRS and CDR2 is YFSETQ in the germline V gene. The CDR3 is made up of 15 amino acids. The CDR3 loop is CASSLGDRGNSPLHF. The CDR3 coding sequence is TGCGCCAGCAGCTTGGGGGACAGGGGTAATTCACCCCTCCACTTT.

The V gene is TRBV12-3 or TRBV12-4, the J gene TRBJ2-3; either TRBD1 or TRBD2 may supply D (5 bases each). The CDR3 covers 13 residues. Trimming cost V 6 bases and J 6 bases, with 13 bases left between them. CDR3 loop: CASRRRGGDTQYF. The DNA for the CDR3 is TGTGCCAGCAGGCGACGGGGCGGGGATACGCAGTATTTT.

V gene TRBV5-5 combines with J gene TRBJ2-2; 12 positions match TRBD2. V lost 4 bases and J lost 4; bases outside the gene matches: 8. CDR1 is SGHKS, CDR2 YYEKEE, per germline (reference sequence). CDR3 size: 17 residues. CDR3 DNA: TGTGCCAGCAGCACCGGACTAGCGGGACGGCGCACCGGGGAGCTGTTTTTT. As protein: CASSTGLAGRRTGELFF.

Only a few counts were recorded for this clonotype. The CDR3: CASSPRPSYEQYF. The CDR3 DNA is TGCGCCAGCAGCCCCCGTCCGTCCTACGAGCAGTACTTC. The chain employs TRBV5-1 and TRBJ2-7; no clear D gene. V was cut by 4 bases and J by 1 base, with 9 bases left in between. CDR3 length: 13 residues. Germline V lookup: CDR1 SGHRS, CDR2 YFSETQ.

A few counts support this clonotype. The genes are TRBV6-2 or TRBV6-3 and TRBJ2-6, with a possible D match to TRBD2 (6 bases). From germline, CDR1 is MNHEY and CDR2 SVGEGT. The CDR3 is 17 amino acids. V was cut by 5 bases and J by 0 bases, with 14 bases left in between. The CDR3 coding sequence is TGTGCCAGCAGTACCGGGACTGTTCTCTCTGGGGCCAACGTCCTGACTTTC. It yields the protein CASSTGTVLSGANVLTF.

This clonotype has a handful of counts. This rearrangement joins TRBV4-3 to TRBJ2-1, with D maybe TRBD2 (6 bases). Trimming removed 0 bases from V and 3 bases from J, with 15 bases in between. Germline CDR1 is LGHNA and CDR2 is YSLEER. CDR3 size: 17 residues. DNA for the CDR3: TGCGCCAGCAGCCAAGATGCTCGGGGACTTATCTACAATGAGCAGTTCTTC. It yields the protein CASSQDARGLIYNEQFF.

The rearrangement uses TRBV27 and TRBJ2-2; 8 bases fit TRBD1. The CDR3 contains 16 residues. Germline V gene data show CDR1 as MNHEY and CDR2 as SMNVEV (reference sequence). After removal of 1 base from V and 5 bases from J, the junction contained 6 bases not matched to a gene. CDR3 in amino acids: CASSLWQGAGTGELFF. The DNA of the CDR3 is TGTGCCAGCAGTTTATGGCAGGGGGCCGGGACCGGGGAGCTGTTTTTT.